Sequencing of this TCR beta chain was carried out in a study of blood T cell repertoires in COVID-19 (dated by TCRdb to about 2020). Background for the entire study: Samples from collaborators originated in the United States, Italy and Spain and spanned both the acute and convalescent phases of COVID-19. The dataset comprised deeply sampled blood TCRbeta repertoires from subjects exposed to, actively infected with, or recovered from COVID-19. HLA class I and class II types, where available, came from metadata supplied by the sample provider rather than from assay-based typing. The samples were drawn from two sources: the first 160 participants of the ongoing ImmuneRACE study, and 1,254 subjects contributed by 6 global collaborators. The repertoires were released in a freely available public database intended as a resource for research on the immune response to SARS-CoV-2. The sample metadata nearly always contained a de-identified subject ID, COVID-19 status, age in years and sex. The material from the prospective study consisted of cDNA or gDNA derived from T cells, B-cell-depleted T cells, or PBMCs. Broader findings and caveats from the paper: How much clinical and demographic metadata was included differed by source and by participant, and the metadata was provided uncurated.

In regard to this clone: The target of this receptor is not known. No quality values exist for individual bases; no much larger clone is one base distant.

V was cut back by 3 bases and J by 1 base, leaving a gap of 15 bases between them. CDR1 KGHSH and CDR2 LQKENI are derived from the germline V gene. The CDR3 starts with the cysteine, ends with the phenylalanine, and has 17 residues. Just CDR3 DNA is preserved here, 51 bases in frame from base 1. TCRbeta CDR3 regions were amplified from genomic DNA using the immunoSEQ Assay, a bias-controlled multiplex PCR. Regarding the original processing steps: Within the assay, amplification of reference gene primers was used to estimate how many nucleated cells each sample contained. Sequence reads were collapsed and filtered to measure the absolute abundance of every unique TCRbeta CDR3 rearrangement. Productive Simpson clonality was computed per sample as the square root of Simpson's diversity index over productive rearrangements. TCRdb obtained this table from immuneACCESS and retained in-frame rearrangements with V and J assigned. These tables miss some clones; where compared with another copy, unresolved V genes account for less than half of the shortfall, and the remainder is unexplained. The DNA was the basis for D and trimming; V, J and clone size are from that table. The table for this sample lists approximately 110,000 clones; 85% of them were counted only once. About 13% of the sample is held by the ten biggest clonotypes.

Whole blood was collected in K2EDTA tubes by collaborating institutions according to the institutions' own protocols. For TCRbeta analysis, collaborators shipped samples as frozen whole blood, isolated PBMCs, or DNA extracted from either of those sample types. The sequence links TRBV18 to TRBJ2-2; the D gene is perhaps TRBD1, from 7 matching bases. Material: peripheral blood. The clonotype was recovered from a human donor in a cohort sampled during active COVID-19. The DNA reads as follows: TGTGCCAGCTCACCGCGAACCAGGGGGGAGAACACCGGGGAGCTGTTTTTT. The translation is CASSPRTRGENTGELFF.